This passage covers 27 T cell receptor beta chains from one sample sequenced in a study of Graves' ophthalmopathy and Graves' hyperthyroidism. Investigators amplified TCR beta CDR3 regions from RNA transcripts. Second-round multiplex PCR came after first-round RT-PCR with HTBI primers. TCRdb passed the multiplex PCR reads through MiXCR, listing each CDR3 protein once. Of some 360,000 distinct CDR3 sequences listed, approximately 17% are singletons. The sequenced sample consisted of peripheral blood. Source of these receptors: an adult woman with stable Graves' hyperthyroidism.

This clonotype has only a few counts. One end of the junction varies from germline; a read error may be responsible. The rearrangement links TRBV30 to TRBJ2-1; no definite D call. This CDR3 region has 13 residues. Germline V gives CDR1 GTSNPN, CDR2 SVGIG (reference sequence). CDR3 region: CAWSVVIYNEKFF. The DNA of the CDR3 is TGTGCCTGGAGTGTGGTTATCTACAATGAGAAGTTCTTC.

This chain uses TRBV12-3 or TRBV12-4 with TRBJ1-5, with D uncertain. This CDR3 is built from 13 residues. V shed 6 bases and J shed 4 bases, with 10 bases lying between them. CDR3 protein: CASRRTRNQPQHF. The CDR3 DNA is TGTGCCAGCAGGCGTACGAGAAATCAGCCCCAGCATTTT.

This clonotype was seen repeatedly, ten times or more. The chain joins TRBV11-1 to TRBJ2-3, with 11 bases lining up with TRBD1. This CDR3 is 16 amino acids long. The V segment lost 3 bases and the J segment 2 bases; nucleotides outside the gene matches: 4. Germline lookup yields CDR1 SGHAT and CDR2 FQDESV (reference sequence). The DNA of the CDR3 is TGTGCCAGCAGCTTCCGGACAGGGGGCTTCACAGATACGCAGTATTTT. This sequence encodes CASSFRTGGFTDTQYF.

This clonotype appeared many times. V and J are TRBV27 and TRBJ2-7, with D possibly being TRBD1 (6 bases). The germline CDR1 and CDR2 sequences are MNHEY and SMNVEV (reference sequence). The CDR3 sequence is 15 residues long. Trimming left V 4 bases short and J 0 bases short, with 13 bases between. The CDR3 DNA sequence: TGTGCCAGCAGTTCGCCGGGACATAGCTCCTACGAGCAGTACTTC. Protein sequence: CASSSPGHSSYEQYF.

This clonotype was seen repeatedly, ten times or more. This chain links TRBV12-3 or TRBV12-4 with TRBJ1-5, with unresolved D. V lost 2 bases, J lost 0 bases, and 5 bases lay in between. The CDR3 is 14 residues long. CDR3 coding DNA: TGTGCCAGCAGTTTACGGGGTAGCAATCAGCCCCAGCATTTT. This sequence encodes CASSLRGSNQPQHF.

The chain joins TRBV6-2 or TRBV6-3 to TRBJ1-5; unclear D gene. Germline V lookup: CDR1 MNHEY, CDR2 SVGEGT. This CDR3 region has 14 residues. Trimming left V 7 bases short and J 1 base short, with 11 bases between. The CDR3 DNA is TGTGCCAGCAATCTACTGGACAGCAATCAGCCCCAGCATTTT. Amino acids: CASNLLDSNQPQHF.

This clonotype was observed at least ten times. The gene calls are TRBV28 and TRBJ2-5; 9 bases agree with TRBD1. The CDR3 totals 14 residues. Per germline, CDR1 MDHEN and CDR2 SYDVKM. The junction had 9 bases not matched to a gene; V was cut back by 6 bases and J by 7 bases. As DNA, the CDR3 is TGTGCCAGCAGCACCGGGACAGGGTTTTGGACCCAGTACTTC. This sequence encodes CASSTGTGFWTQYF.

The chain recombines TRBV11-2 with TRBJ2-4; 16 positions agree with TRBD2. This CDR3 spans 17 amino acids. Germline values: CDR1 SGHAT, CDR2 FQNNGV. With 4 bases clipped from V and 2 bases from J, the junction kept 2 bases outside the gene matches. CDR3 loop: CASSSGLAGGPKNIQYF. Here the CDR3 DNA reads TGTGCCAGCAGCTCGGGACTAGCGGGGGGGCCCAAAAACATTCAGTACTTC.

The rearrangement uses TRBV6-1 and TRBJ1-2; 10 nucleotides match TRBD1. CDR3 length equals 15 residues. Unmatched junction bases numbered 5, after V lost 0 bases and J lost 7 bases. The germline V gene has CDR1 MNHNS and CDR2 SASEGT. The CDR3 DNA sequence: TGTGCCAGCAGTGAAGCCGCGGGGACAGGGGTTGGCTACACCTTC. It encodes CASSEAAGTGVGYTF.

This chain uses TRBV6-1 with TRBJ2-4; D assignment may be TRBD1 or TRBD2 (7 bases each). Germline-derived CDR1 and CDR2 are MNHNS and SASEGT. This CDR3 is 19 amino acids long. V was clipped by 3 bases and J by 5 bases, with 26 bases between them. CDR3 bases: TGTGCCAGCAGTGAGAATGTGGCTTCGAGACAGGGAGGGGAAAACATTCAGTACTTC. Its translation: CASSENVASRQGGENIQYF.

This clonotype was recorded at least ten times. J is TRBJ2-7 and V is TRBV12-3 or TRBV12-4; 7 positions match TRBD1. Trimming took 5 bases from V and 6 from J; bases not matched to a gene: 7. The CDR3 spans 13 residues. The CDR3: CASSMGQSFEQYF. The CDR3 coding sequence is TGTGCCAGCAGTATGGGACAGAGCTTCGAGCAGTACTTC.

This clonotype was detected many times. This chain uses TRBV4-1 with TRBJ1-2; 7 bases line up with TRBD1. This CDR3 spans 14 amino acids. J lost 1 base, V lost 5 bases, and 4 bases had no gene match. Germline V gives CDR1 MGHRA, CDR2 YSYEKL. The CDR3 coding sequence is TGCGCCAGCAGCTTTCACAGGGGTAACTATGGCTACACCTTC. Amino acid sequence: CASSFHRGNYGYTF.

The sample holds a few counts of this clonotype. V gene TRBV7-2 combines with J gene TRBJ1-1, with TRBD1 identical over 7 bases. The junction had 10 bases not matched to a gene; V was cut back by 4 bases and J by 5 bases. The CDR3 is 15 residues long. Per germline, CDR1 SGHTA and CDR2 FQGNSA. In DNA form, the CDR3 reads TGTGCCAGCAGCTCCCCAAGACAGGGAAAGACTGAAGCTTTCTTT. Protein: CASSSPRQGKTEAFF. Full variable domain (remainder filled in from reference TRBV7-2 and TRBJ1-1): GAGVSQSPSNKVTEKGKDVELRCDPISGHTALYWYRQSLGQGLEFLIYFQGNSAPDKSGLPSDRFSAERTGGSVSTLTIQRTQQEDSAVYLCASSSPRQGKTEAFFGQGTRLTVV.

This clonotype was detected ten times or more. The rearrangement uses TRBV30 and TRBJ1-1; D is perhaps TRBD1 (5 bases). Germline CDR1 is GTSNPN and CDR2 is SVGIG (reference sequence). V lost 4 bases to trimming and J lost 4 bases, with 13 bases between them. CDR3 length: 13 residues. This chain's CDR3 is CAWIPQGPTEAFF. CDR3 nucleotides: TGTGCCTGGATTCCCCAGGGTCCCACTGAAGCTTTCTTT. The full variable domain, with the rest looked up from reference TRBV30 and TRBJ1-1, is SQTIHQWPATLVQPVGSPLSLECTVEGTSNPNLYWYRQAAGRGLQLLFYSVGIGQISSEVPQNLSASRPQDRQFILSSKKLLLSDSGFYLCAWIPQGPTEAFFGQGTRLTVV.

V usage is TRBV20-1 and J usage is TRBJ2-7; TRBD2 is a possible D gene (5 bases). Germline V gene data show CDR1 as DFQATT and CDR2 as SNEGSKA (reference sequence). The CDR3 is 12 residues long. V gave up 4 bases and J gave up 2 bases, with 9 bases separating them. The CDR3 loop reads CSATYGAYEQYF. The CDR3 region has the DNA TGCAGTGCTACCTACGGGGCCTACGAGCAGTACTTC.

This clonotype was found many times. This may arise from a read error, as a much more abundant clone is one base away. The chain joins TRBV12-3 or TRBV12-4 to TRBJ1-2; D not resolved. Deletions cut 3 bases from V and 1 base from J, with 6 bases between. This CDR3 is built from 13 residues. CDR3 loop: CASSLASNYGYTF. Here the CDR3 DNA reads TGTGCCAGCAGTTTGGCCAGTAACTATGGCTACACCTTC.

This clonotype turned up a few times. The V call is TRBV7-3, the J call TRBJ2-7, with TRBD2 as a possible D gene (6 bases). Trimming pared 2 bases from V and 1 base from J, leaving 15 bases between. Germline V lookup: CDR1 SGHTA, CDR2 FQGTGA. The CDR3 has 16 residues. CDR3 amino acids: CASSLDRDSPSYEQYF. DNA for the CDR3: TGTGCCAGCAGCTTAGACCGGGACTCCCCGTCCTACGAGCAGTACTTC. The full variable domain, in which reference TRBV7-3 and TRBJ2-7 provide the parts outside the CDR3, is GAGVSQTPSNKVTEKGKYVELRCDPISGHTALYWYRQSLGQGPEFLIYFQGTGAADDSGLPNDRFFAVRPEGSVSTLKIQRTERGDSAVYLCASSLDRDSPSYEQYFGPGTRLTVT.

This clonotype has ten or more counts. V and J are TRBV12-3 or TRBV12-4 and TRBJ1-2; D gene uncertain. This CDR3 has 15 amino acids. V lost 2 bases and J 0 bases, leaving 10 bases between the germline ends. DNA of the CDR3: TGTGCCAGCAGTTTATTCCGTACAGCTAACTATGGCTACACCTTC. It yields the protein CASSLFRTANYGYTF.

The rearrangement uses TRBV10-2 and TRBJ1-1, with D tentatively TRBD1 (6 bases). The CDR3 covers 17 residues. With 0 bases removed from V and 3 bases from J, the gap between germline ends came to 17 bases. The germline gives CDR1 WSHSY, CDR2 SAAADI. CDR3 sequence (DNA): TGCGCCAGCAGTGAGTCCGGGGCAGGGGAGCGGGACACTGAAGCTTTCTTT. This gives the protein CASSESGAGERDTEAFF.

This clonotype was counted ten times or more. This rearrangement joins TRBV4-3 to TRBJ2-3; D is ambiguous. Germline V gene sequence: CDR1 LGHNA, CDR2 YSLEER. The V gene lost 0 bases and the J gene lost 6 bases, with 7 bases spanning the gap. This CDR3 is built from 13 residues. The CDR3 region has the DNA TGCGCCAGCAGCCAAGATCGATATGATACGCAGTATTTT. Amino acids: CASSQDRYDTQYF.

This clonotype has only a few counts. A read error may account for a junction end that differs from germline. The rearrangement uses TRBV28 and TRBJ2-5; D not certain. The CDR3 has 15 residues. Germline values: CDR1 MDHEN, CDR2 SYDVKM. The CDR3 bases are TGTGCCAGCAGTAATCCGACCAAGGCTATTGAGACCAAGTACTTC. Translation: CASSNPTKAIETKYF.

The table lists this clonotype with many counts. The genes are TRBV27 and TRBJ2-7, with TRBD1 matching over 7 bases. There are 15 residues in the CDR3. Germline trimming cut 0 bases from V and 4 bases from J; bases unmatched to any gene: 6. Germline V gene data show CDR1 as MNHEY and CDR2 as SMNVEV (reference sequence). The chain's CDR3 is CASSLSGRGLYEQYF. CDR3 DNA: TGTGCCAGCAGTTTATCGGGCAGGGGGTTGTACGAGCAGTACTTC.

This chain connects TRBV6-2 or TRBV6-3 to TRBJ2-2, with D possibly being TRBD2 (7 bases). Germline V gene data show CDR1 as MNHEY and CDR2 as SVGEGT. The CDR3 consists of 15 residues. Trimming cost V 2 bases and J 6 bases, with 13 bases left between them. CDR3 loop: CASSYVQGRAGELFF. The CDR3 DNA reads as TGTGCCAGCAGTTACGTGCAGGGGAGGGCCGGGGAGCTGTTTTTT.

The rearrangement links TRBV11-3 to TRBJ1-1, with D possibly being TRBD1 (5 bases). The CDR3 totals 12 residues. The germline CDR1 and CDR2 sequences are SGHNT and YENEEA. Trimming pared 5 bases from V and 7 bases from J, leaving 11 bases between. CDR3 DNA: TGTGCCAGCAGCCTCCGGGACGGTGAAGCTTTCTTT. Its translation: CASSLRDGEAFF. The full variable domain, in which reference TRBV11-3 and TRBJ1-1 provide the parts outside the CDR3, is EAGVVQSPRYKIIEKKQPVAFWCNPISGHNTLYWYLQNLGQGPELLIRYENEEAVDDSQLPKDRFSAERLKGVDSTLKIQPAELGDSAVYLCASSLRDGEAFFGQGTRLTVV.

This clonotype has ten or more counts. This chain joins TRBV12-3 or TRBV12-4 and TRBJ2-3, with TRBD1 matching over 7 bases. Trimming cost V 6 bases and J 6 bases; bases outside gene matches: 12. This CDR3 has 15 amino acids. The CDR3 is CASSNTGVLRDTQYF. In nucleotides, the CDR3 is TGTGCCAGCAGCAACACAGGGGTCCTAAGGGATACGCAGTATTTT.

This clonotype occurred a few times. V and J are TRBV20-1 and TRBJ2-5; D is ambiguous. The CDR3 runs to 12 residues. From germline, CDR1 is DFQATT and CDR2 SNEGSKA (reference sequence). V was clipped by 5 bases and J by 3 bases, with 10 bases between them. CDR3 residues: CSAGANEETQYF. DNA for the CDR3: TGCAGTGCTGGAGCTAACGAAGAGACCCAGTACTTC.

This clonotype was seen ten or more times. This chain uses TRBV5-1 with TRBJ1-2; TRBD1 matches 10 bases. CDR3 length: 15 amino acids. With V trimmed by 4 bases and J by 3 bases, 6 bases remained unmatched. Per germline, CDR1 SGHRS and CDR2 YFSETQ. CDR3 loop: CASSVGGTGDYGYTF. CDR3 nucleotide sequence: TGCGCCAGCAGCGTTGGTGGGACAGGGGACTATGGCTACACCTTC.